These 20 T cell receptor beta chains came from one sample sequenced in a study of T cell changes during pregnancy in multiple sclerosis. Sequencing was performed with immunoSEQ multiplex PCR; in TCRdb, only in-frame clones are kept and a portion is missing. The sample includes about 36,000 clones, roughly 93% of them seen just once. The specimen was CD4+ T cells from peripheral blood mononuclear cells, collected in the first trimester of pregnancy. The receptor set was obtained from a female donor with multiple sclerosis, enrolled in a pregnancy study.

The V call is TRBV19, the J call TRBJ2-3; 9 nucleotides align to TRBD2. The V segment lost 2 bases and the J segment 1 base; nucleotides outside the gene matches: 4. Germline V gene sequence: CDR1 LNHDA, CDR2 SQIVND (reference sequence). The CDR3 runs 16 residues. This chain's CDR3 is CASSISSGGRTDTQYF. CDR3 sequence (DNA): TGTGCCAGTAGTATATCCAGCGGGGGGCGCACAGATACGCAGTATTTT.

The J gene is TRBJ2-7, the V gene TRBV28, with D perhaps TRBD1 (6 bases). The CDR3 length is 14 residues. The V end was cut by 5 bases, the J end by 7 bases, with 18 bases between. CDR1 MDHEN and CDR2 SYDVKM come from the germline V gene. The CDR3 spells CASSGQDRWWEQYF. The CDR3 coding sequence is TGTGCCAGCAGTGGCCAGGACAGATGGTGGGAGCAGTACTTC.

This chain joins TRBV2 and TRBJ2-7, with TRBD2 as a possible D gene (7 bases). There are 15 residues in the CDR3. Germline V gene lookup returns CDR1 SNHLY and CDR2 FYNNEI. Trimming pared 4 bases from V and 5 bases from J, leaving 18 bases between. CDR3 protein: CASSGEGGLGNEQYF. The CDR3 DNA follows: TGTGCCAGCAGTGGCGAGGGGGGGCTCGGAAACGAGCAGTACTTC.

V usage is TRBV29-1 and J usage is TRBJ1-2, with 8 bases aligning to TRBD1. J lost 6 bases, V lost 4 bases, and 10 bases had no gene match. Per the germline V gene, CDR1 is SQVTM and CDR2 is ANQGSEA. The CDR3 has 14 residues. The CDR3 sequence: CSVALLTGEHGYTF. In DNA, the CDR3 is TGCAGCGTTGCCCTATTGACAGGGGAGCATGGCTACACCTTC.

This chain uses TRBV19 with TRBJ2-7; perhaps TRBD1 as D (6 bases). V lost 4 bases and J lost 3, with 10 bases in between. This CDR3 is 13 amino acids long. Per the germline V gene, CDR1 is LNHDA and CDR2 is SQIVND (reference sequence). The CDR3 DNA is TGTGCCAGTAGTACCCGGACAGTCTACGAGCAGTACTTC. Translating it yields CASSTRTVYEQYF.

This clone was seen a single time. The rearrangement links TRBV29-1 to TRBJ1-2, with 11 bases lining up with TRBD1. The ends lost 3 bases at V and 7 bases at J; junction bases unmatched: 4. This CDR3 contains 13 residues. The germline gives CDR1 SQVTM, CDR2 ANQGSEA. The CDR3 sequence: CSVDGQGAGGYTF. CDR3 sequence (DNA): TGCAGCGTTGATGGACAGGGGGCGGGTGGCTACACCTTC.

In DNA form, the CDR3 reads TGTGCCAGCAGCCTCTTTGCAGGGGGGTCACCCCTCCACTTT. Its protein product is CASSLFAGGSPLHF. V and J are TRBV7-3 and TRBJ1-6, with 7 bases that match TRBD1. The ends lost 5 bases at V and 10 bases at J; junction bases unmatched: 8. CDR1 SGHTA and CDR2 FQGTGA come from the germline V gene. The CDR3 sequence is 14 residues long.

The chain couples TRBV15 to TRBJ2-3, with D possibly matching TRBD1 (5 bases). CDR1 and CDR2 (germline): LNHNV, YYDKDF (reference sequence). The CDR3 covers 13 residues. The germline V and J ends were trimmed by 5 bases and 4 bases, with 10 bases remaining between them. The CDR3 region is CATSRLGADTQYF. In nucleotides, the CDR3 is TGTGCCACCAGCCGATTAGGGGCAGATACGCAGTATTTT. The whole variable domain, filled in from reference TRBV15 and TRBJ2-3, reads DAMVIQNPRYQVTQFGKPVTLSCSQTLNHNVMYWYQQKSSQAPKLLFHYYDKDFNNEADTPDNFQSRRPNTSFCFLDIRSPGLGDTAMYLCATSRLGADTQYFGPGTRLTVL.

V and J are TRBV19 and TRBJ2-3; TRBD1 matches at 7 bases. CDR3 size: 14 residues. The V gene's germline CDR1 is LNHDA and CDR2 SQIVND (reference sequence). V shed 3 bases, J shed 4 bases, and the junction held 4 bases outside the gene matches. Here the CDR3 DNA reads TGTGCCAGTAGTATGAGGGACAGCCCAGATACGCAGTATTTT. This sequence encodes CASSMRDSPDTQYF.

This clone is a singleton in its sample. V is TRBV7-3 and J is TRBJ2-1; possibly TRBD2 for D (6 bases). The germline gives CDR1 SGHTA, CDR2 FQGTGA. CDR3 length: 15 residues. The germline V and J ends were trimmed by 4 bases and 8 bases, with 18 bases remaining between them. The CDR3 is CASSSAGPPRDEQFF. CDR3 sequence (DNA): TGTGCCAGCAGCTCGGCGGGACCCCCGAGGGATGAGCAGTTCTTC.

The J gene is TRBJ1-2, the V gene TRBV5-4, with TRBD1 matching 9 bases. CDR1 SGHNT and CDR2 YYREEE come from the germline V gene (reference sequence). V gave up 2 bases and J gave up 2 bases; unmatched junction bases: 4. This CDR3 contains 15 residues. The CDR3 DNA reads TGTGCCAGCAGCTTACAGGACAGGGGAAACTATGGCTACACCTTC. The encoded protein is CASSLQDRGNYGYTF.

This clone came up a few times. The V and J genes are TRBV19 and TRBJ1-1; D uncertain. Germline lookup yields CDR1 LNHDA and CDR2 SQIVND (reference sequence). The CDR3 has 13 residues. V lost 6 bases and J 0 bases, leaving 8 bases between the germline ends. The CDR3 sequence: CASSRSMNTEAFF. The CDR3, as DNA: TGTGCCAGTAGCAGGTCAATGAACACTGAAGCTTTCTTT.

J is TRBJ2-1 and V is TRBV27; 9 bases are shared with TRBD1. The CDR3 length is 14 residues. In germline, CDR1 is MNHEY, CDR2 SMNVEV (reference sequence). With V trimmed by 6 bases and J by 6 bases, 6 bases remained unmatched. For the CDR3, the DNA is TGTGCCAGCAGCCGGGACAGGGCGGTCAATGAGCAGTTCTTC. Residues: CASSRDRAVNEQFF.

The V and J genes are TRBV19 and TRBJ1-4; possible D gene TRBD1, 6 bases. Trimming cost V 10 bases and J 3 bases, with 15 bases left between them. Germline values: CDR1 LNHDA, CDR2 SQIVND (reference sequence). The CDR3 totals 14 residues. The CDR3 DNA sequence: TGTGCCACAAGAAGGGGGACCTCTAATGAAAAACTGTTTTTT. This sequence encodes CATRRGTSNEKLFF.

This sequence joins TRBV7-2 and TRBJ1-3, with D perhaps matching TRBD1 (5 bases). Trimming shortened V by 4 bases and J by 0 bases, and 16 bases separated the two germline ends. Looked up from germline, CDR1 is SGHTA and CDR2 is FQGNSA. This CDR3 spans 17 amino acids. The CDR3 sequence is CASSYWGQLGSGNTIYF. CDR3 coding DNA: TGTGCCAGCAGCTACTGGGGCCAGCTCGGCTCTGGAAACACCATATATTTT.

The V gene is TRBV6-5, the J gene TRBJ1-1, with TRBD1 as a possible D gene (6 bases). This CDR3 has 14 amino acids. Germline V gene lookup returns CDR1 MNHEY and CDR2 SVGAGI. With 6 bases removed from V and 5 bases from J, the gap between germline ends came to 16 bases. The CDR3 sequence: CASSQTGRGTEAFF. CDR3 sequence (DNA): TGTGCCAGCAGCCAGACAGGCCGAGGAACTGAAGCTTTCTTT.

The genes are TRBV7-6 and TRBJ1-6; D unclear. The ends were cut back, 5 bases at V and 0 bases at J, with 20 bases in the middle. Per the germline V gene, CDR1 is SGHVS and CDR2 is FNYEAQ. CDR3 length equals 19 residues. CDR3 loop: CASSGRAPSSSSYNSPLHF. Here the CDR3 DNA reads TGTGCCAGCAGCGGGAGGGCCCCATCGTCGAGCTCCTATAATTCACCCCTCCACTTT.

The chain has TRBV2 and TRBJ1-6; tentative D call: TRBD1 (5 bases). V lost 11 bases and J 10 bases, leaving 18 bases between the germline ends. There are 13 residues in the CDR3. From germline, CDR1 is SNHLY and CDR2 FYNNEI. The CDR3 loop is CASKGREGSPLHF. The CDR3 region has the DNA TGTGCCTCAAAGGGACGGGAGGGATCACCCCTCCACTTT. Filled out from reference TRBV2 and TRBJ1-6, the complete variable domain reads EPEVTQTPSHQVTQMGQEVILRCVPISNHLYFYWYRQILGQKVEFLVSFYNNEISEKSEIFDDQFSVERPDGSNFTLKIRSTKLEDSAMYFCASKGREGSPLHFGNGTRLTVT.

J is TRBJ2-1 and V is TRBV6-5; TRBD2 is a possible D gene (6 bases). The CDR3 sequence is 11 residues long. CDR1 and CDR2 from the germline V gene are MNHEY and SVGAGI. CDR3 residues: CAAGSDNEQFF. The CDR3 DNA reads TGTGCGGCGGGATCGGACAATGAGCAGTTCTTC.

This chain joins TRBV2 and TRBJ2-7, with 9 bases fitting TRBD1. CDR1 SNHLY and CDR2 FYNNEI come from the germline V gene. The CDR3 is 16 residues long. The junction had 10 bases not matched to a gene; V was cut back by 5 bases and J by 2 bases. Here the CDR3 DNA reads TGTGCCAGCAGTCTACAGGGGGCGCGAATCCCCTACGAGCAGTACTTC. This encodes CASSLQGARIPYEQYF. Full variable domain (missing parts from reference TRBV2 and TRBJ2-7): EPEVTQTPSHQVTQMGQEVILRCVPISNHLYFYWYRQILGQKVEFLVSFYNNEISEKSEIFDDQFSVERPDGSNFTLKIRSTKLEDSAMYFCASSLQGARIPYEQYFGPGTRLTVT.